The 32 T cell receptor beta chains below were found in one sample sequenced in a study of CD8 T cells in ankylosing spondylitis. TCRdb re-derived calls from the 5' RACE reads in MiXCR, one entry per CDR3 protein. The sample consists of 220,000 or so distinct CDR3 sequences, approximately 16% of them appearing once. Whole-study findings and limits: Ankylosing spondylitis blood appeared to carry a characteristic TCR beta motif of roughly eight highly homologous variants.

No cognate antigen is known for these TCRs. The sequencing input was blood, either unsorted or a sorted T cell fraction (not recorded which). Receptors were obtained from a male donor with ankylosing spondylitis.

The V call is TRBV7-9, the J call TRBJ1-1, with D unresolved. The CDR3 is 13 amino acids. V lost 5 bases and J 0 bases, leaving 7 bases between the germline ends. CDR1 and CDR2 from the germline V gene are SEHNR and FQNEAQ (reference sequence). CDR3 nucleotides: TGTGCCAGCAGCCTACTTGTGAACACTGAAGCTTTCTTT. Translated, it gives CASSLLVNTEAFF.

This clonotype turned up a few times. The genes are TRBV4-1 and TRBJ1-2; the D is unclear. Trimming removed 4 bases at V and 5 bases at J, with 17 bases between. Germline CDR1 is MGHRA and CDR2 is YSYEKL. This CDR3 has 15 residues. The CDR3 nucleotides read TGCGCCAGCAGCCCGACCCTATCCGATGCGTATGGCTACACCTTC. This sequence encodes CASSPTLSDAYGYTF.

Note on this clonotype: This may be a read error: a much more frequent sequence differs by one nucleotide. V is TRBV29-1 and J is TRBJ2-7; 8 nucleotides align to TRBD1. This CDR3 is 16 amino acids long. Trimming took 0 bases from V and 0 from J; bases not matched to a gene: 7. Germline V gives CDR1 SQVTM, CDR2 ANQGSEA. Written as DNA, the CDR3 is TGCAGCGTTGAAGATCCGGGACAGGATAGCTCCTACGAGCAGTACTTC. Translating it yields CSVEDPGQDSSYEQYF.

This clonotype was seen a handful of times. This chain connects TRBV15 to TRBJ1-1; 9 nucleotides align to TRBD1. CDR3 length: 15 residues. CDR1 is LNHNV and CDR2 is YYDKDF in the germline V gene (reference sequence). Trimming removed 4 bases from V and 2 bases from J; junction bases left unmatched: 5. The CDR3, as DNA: TGTGCCACCAGCACCGGGACAGGGATAAACACTGAAGCTTTCTTT. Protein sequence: CATSTGTGINTEAFF.

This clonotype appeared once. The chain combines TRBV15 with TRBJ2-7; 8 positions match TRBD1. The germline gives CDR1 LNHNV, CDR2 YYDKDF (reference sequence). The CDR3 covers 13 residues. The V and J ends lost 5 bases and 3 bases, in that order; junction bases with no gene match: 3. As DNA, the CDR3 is TGTGCCACCAGCGCGGACAGGGTCTACGAGCAGTACTTC. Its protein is CATSADRVYEQYF.

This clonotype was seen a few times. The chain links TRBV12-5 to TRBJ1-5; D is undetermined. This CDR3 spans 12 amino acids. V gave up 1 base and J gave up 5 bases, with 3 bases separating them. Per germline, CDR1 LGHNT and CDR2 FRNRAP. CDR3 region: CASGLEDQPQHF. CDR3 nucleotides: TGTGCTAGTGGTTTGGAGGATCAGCCCCAGCATTTT.

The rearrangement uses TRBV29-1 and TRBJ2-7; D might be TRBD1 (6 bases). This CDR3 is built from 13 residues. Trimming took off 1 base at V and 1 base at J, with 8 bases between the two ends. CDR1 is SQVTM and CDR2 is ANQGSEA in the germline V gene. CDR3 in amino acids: CSVEGGQSYEQYF. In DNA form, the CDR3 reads TGCAGCGTTGAAGGGGGGCAGTCCTACGAGCAGTACTTC.

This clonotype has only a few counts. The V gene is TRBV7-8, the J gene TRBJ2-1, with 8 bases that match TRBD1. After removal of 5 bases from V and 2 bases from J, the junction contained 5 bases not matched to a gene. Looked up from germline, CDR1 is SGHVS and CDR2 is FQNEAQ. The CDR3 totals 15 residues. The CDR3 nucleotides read TGTGCCAGCAGCGCCGAGACAGGGGCCTACAATGAGCAGTTCTTC. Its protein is CASSAETGAYNEQFF.

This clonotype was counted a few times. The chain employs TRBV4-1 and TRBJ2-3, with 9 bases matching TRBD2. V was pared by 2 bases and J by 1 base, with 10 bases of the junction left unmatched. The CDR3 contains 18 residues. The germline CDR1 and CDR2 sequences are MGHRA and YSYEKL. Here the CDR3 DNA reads TGCGCCAGCAGCCAAAATCCAGGCCGACTAGCGGGCACAGATACGCAGTATTTT. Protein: CASSQNPGRLAGTDTQYF.

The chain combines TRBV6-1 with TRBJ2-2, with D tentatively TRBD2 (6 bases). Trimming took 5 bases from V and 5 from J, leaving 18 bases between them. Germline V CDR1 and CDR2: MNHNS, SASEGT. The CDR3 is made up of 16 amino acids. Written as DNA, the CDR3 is TGTGCCAGCAGTCCCCGGGGGACTGGAGGGACCGGGGAGCTGTTTTTT. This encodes CASSPRGTGGTGELFF.

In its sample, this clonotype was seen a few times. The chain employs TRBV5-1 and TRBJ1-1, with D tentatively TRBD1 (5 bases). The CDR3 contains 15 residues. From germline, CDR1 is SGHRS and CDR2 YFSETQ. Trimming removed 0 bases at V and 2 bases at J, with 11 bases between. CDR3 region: CASSLGGVPNTEAFF. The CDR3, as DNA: TGCGCCAGCAGCTTGGGGGGGGTCCCAAACACTGAAGCTTTCTTT.

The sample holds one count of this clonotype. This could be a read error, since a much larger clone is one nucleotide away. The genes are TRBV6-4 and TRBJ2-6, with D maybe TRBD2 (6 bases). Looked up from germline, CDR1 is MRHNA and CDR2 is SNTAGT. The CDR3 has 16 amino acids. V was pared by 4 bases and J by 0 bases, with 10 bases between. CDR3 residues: CASSASESSGANVLTF. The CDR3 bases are TGTGCCAGCAGTGCTAGCGAGAGCTCTGGGGCCAACGTCCTGACTTTC.

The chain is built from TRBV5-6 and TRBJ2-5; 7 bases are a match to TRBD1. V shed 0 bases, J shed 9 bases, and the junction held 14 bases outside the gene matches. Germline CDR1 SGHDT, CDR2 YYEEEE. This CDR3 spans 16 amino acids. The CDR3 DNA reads TGTGCCAGCAGCTTGGGGACTGGACTGTACACAGGGGCCCAGTACTTC. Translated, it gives CASSLGTGLYTGAQYF. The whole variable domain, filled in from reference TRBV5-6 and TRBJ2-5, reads DAGVTQSPTHLIKTRGQQVTLRCSPKSGHDTVSWYQQALGQGPQFIFQYYEEEERQRGNFPDRFSGHQFPNYSSELNVNALLLGDSALYLCASSLGTGLYTGAQYFGPGTRLLVL.

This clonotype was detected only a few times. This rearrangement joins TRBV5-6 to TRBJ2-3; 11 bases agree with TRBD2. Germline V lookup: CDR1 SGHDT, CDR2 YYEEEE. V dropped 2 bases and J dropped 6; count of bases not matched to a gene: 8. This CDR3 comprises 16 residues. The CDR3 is CASSFGASGRSDTQYF. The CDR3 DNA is TGTGCCAGCAGCTTTGGTGCTAGCGGGAGGTCCGATACGCAGTATTTT.

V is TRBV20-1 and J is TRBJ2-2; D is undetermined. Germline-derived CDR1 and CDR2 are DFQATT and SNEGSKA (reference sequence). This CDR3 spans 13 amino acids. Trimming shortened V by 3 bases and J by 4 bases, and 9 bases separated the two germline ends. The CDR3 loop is CSARGIGTGELFF. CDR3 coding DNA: TGCAGTGCTAGGGGAATCGGCACCGGGGAGCTGTTTTTT.

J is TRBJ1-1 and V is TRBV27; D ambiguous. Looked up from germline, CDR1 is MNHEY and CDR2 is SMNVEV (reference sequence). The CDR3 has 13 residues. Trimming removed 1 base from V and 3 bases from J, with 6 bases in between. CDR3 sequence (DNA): TGTGCCAGCAGTTTATACCCGTACACTGAAGCTTTCTTT. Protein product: CASSLYPYTEAFF.

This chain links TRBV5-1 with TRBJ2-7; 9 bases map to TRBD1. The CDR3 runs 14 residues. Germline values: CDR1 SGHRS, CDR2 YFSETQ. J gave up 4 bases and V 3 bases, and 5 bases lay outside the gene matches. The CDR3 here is CASSYPGQGYEQYF. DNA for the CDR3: TGCGCCAGCAGCTACCCGGGACAGGGTTACGAGCAGTACTTC.

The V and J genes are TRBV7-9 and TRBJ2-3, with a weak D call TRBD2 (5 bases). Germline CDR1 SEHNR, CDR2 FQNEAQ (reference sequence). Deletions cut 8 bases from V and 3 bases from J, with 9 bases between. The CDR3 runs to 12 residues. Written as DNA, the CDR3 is TGTGCCAGCGCCTGGGAGACAGATACGCAGTATTTT. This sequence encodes CASAWETDTQYF.

In DNA, the CDR3 is TGTGCCACCAGTGATTCCGGGACAGGGGAAGGAGATACGCAGTATTTT. It is translated as CATSDSGTGEGDTQYF. The gene calls are TRBV24-1 and TRBJ2-3; TRBD1 aligns across 10 bases. In germline, CDR1 is KGHDR, CDR2 SFDVKD. This CDR3 contains 16 residues. The ends lost 2 bases at V and 5 bases at J; junction bases unmatched: 6.

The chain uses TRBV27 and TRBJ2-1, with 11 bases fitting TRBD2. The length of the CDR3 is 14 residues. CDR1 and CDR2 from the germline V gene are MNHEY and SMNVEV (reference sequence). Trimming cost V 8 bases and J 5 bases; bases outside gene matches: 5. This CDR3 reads CASQGLAVNNEQFF. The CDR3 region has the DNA TGTGCCAGCCAGGGACTAGCGGTTAACAATGAGCAGTTCTTC.

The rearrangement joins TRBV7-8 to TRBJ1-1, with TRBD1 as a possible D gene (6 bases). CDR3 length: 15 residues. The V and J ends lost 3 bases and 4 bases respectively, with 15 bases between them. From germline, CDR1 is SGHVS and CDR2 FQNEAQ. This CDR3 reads CASSLASGAPTEAFF. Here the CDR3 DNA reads TGTGCCAGCAGCTTGGCTTCGGGGGCGCCCACTGAAGCTTTCTTT.

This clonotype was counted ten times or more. The CDR3 bases are TGTGCCAGCAGCCAAGATTTTTCGGGAGGGGGCACAGATACGCAGTATTTT. Translating it yields CASSQDFSGGGTDTQYF. V usage is TRBV4-2 and J usage is TRBJ2-3; 8 bases line up with TRBD2. V lost 0 bases, J lost 1 base, and 6 bases stayed unmatched. The CDR3 spans 17 residues. Germline V gene lookup returns CDR1 LGHNA and CDR2 YNFKEQ.

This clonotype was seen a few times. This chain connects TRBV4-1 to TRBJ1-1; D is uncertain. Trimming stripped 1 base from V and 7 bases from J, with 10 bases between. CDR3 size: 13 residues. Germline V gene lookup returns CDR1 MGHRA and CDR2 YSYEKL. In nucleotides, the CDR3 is TGCGCCAGCAGCCAAGTTCTTGAGTTTGAAGCTTTCTTT. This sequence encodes CASSQVLEFEAFF.

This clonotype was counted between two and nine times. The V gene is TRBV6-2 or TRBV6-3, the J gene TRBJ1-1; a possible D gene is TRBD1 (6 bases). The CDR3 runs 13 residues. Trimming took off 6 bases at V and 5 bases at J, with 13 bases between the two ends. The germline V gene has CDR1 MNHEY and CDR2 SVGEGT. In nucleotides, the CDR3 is TGTGCCAGCAGGTGGACAGCGGGGACTGAAGCTTTCTTT. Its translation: CASRWTAGTEAFF.

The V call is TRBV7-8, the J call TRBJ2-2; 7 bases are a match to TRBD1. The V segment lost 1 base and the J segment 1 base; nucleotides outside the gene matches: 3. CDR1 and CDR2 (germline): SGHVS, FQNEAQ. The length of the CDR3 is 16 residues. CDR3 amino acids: CASSLVRTGNTGELFF. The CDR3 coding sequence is TGTGCCAGCAGCTTAGTTCGGACAGGGAACACCGGGGAGCTGTTTTTT.

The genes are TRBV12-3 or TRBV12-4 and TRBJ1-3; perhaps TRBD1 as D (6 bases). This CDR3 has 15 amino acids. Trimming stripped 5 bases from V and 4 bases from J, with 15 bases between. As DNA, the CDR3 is TGTGCCAGCAGTACCCCAGGGGTTGCAGGAAACACCATATATTTT. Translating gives CASSTPGVAGNTIYF.

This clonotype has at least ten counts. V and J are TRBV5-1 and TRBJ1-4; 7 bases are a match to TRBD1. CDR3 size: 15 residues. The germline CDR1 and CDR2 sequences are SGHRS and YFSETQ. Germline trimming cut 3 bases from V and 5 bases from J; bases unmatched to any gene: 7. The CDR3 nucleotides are TGCGCCAGCAGCTCTGGACAGGACTTAAATGAAAAACTGTTTTTT. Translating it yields CASSSGQDLNEKLFF.

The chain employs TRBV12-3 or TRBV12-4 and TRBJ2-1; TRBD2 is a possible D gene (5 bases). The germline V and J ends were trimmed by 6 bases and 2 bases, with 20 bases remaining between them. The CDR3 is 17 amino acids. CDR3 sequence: CASSPDRGRAPYNEQFF. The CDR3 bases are TGTGCCAGCAGCCCAGACCGGGGAAGGGCCCCCTACAATGAGCAGTTCTTC.

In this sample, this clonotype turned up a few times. The CDR3 spells CASSQDLSNEQFF. CDR3 sequence (DNA): TGTGCCAGCAGCCAAGATTTAAGCAATGAGCAGTTCTTC. This sequence joins TRBV3-1 and TRBJ2-1; D call uncertain. CDR3 length equals 13 residues. Trimming took off 0 bases at V and 6 bases at J, with 6 bases between the two ends. From germline, CDR1 is LGHDT and CDR2 YNNKEL (reference sequence).

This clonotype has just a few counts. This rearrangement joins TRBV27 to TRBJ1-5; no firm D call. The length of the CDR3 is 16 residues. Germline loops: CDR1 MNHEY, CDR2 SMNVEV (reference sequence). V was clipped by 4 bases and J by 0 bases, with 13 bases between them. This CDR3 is CASSSYSGLSNQPQHF. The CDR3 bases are TGTGCCAGCAGTTCATACAGTGGGCTTAGCAATCAGCCCCAGCATTTT.

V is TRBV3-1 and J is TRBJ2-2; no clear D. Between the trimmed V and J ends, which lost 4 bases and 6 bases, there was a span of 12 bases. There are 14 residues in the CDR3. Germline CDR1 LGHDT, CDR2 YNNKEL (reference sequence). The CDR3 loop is CASSPSRFPGELFF. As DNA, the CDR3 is TGTGCCAGCAGCCCCTCCAGATTCCCCGGGGAGCTGTTTTTT.

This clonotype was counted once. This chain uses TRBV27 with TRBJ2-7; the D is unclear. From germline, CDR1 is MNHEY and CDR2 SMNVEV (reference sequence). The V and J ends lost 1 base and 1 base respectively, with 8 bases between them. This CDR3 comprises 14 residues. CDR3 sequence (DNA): TGTGCCAGCAGTTTATTTCCCTTATCCTACGAGCAGTACTTC. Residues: CASSLFPLSYEQYF.